Sequencing of this T cell receptor (beta chain) was carried out in a study of cytomegalovirus exposure and HLA in healthy donors. The study, taken as a whole, reports: Altogether, about 160 TCR beta chains were recorded as cytomegalovirus-associated. Reportedly, diagnosis of cytomegalovirus status by the classifier showed high specificity and sensitivity.

Trimming removed 3 bases from V and 1 base from J; junction bases left unmatched: 6. This CDR3 region has 16 residues. Germline V gene data show CDR1 as MDHEN and CDR2 as SYDVKM. Some clones are missing from TCRdb's copy, which holds only in-frame ones; the method was immunoSEQ multiplex PCR. The sample holds fewer than 350,000 clones, approximately 90% seen once. About this clone: Its antigen is undetermined.

The source of this sequence is a woman in her late teens or twenties in good health and CMV-seronegative. The chain couples TRBV28 to TRBJ2-3; 8 bases line up with TRBD2. The source material was PBMCs. CDR3 protein: CASSFPSGRGTDTQYF. In DNA form, the CDR3 reads TGTGCCAGCAGTTTCCCCTCCGGGAGGGGCACAGATACGCAGTATTTT.